This is a list of T cell receptor beta chains from one sample in a study of T-cell memory formation after mild COVID-19. TCRdb re-derived calls from the 5' RACE reads in MiXCR, one entry per CDR3 protein. Among 100,000 to 130,000 distinct CDR3 sequences, about 15% were seen once, and the ten largest hold around two fifths. Material for sequencing was PBMCs or a T cell subset sorted from them (not recorded which). Receptors were obtained from a man between 18 and 35 years old who had mild COVID-19 (a few samples of this study predate the infection). Cell type and time point are not known. The CDR3 runs from the conserved cysteine through the conserved F or W. Fields, in order: CDR3 length, D gene, J gene, V gene, clone size, CDR3 DNA, CDR3 protein. A D gene is named only where the DNA matches it firmly. Expanded clones are given a class, and other clones once, few, many or no size at all.

11 | - | TRBJ1-3 | TRBV5-1 | - | TGCGCCAGCAGCTATCGAGACACCATATATTTT | CASSYRDTIYF
14 | - | TRBJ1-1 | TRBV2 | few | TGTGCCAGCAGTCCAGAAATGAGGAACACTGAAGCTTTCTTT | CASSPEMRNTEAFF
14 | TRBD2 | TRBJ2-1 | TRBV2 | - | TGTGCCAGCAGCCGCGGGGGAGCCTACAATGAGCAGTTCTTC | CASSRGGAYNEQFF
16 | - | TRBJ2-3 | TRBV5-6 | few | TGTGCCAGCAGCTTGGAATTCACGGAACTCACAGATACGCAGTATTTT | CASSLEFTELTDTQYF
16 | - | TRBJ1-5 | TRBV6-5 | - | TGTGCCAGCAGTGCCTGGCTGGGTTCTAGCAATCAGCCCCAGCATTTT | CASSAWLGSSNQPQHF
15 | TRBD1 | TRBJ1-6 | TRBV7-9 | few | TGTGCCAGCAGCTCCCCGGGACAGGGGAGGCCACCCCTCCACTTT | CASSSPGQGRPPLHF
13 | - | TRBJ2-1 | TRBV5-5 | few | TGTGCCAGCAGCTTTGGGGCGGCCAATGAGCAGTTCTTC | CASSFGAANEQFF
12 | - | TRBJ2-2 | TRBV6-2/TRBV6-3 | few | TGTGCCAGCAGTTACGGGAACCGAGAGCTGTTTTTT | CASSYGNRELFF
19 | TRBD1 | TRBJ1-5 | TRBV6-1 | few | TGTGCCAGCAGTGAACCCGACAGGGGACAACTCTATAGCAATCAGCCCCAGCATTTT | CASSEPDRGQLYSNQPQHF
13 | - | TRBJ2-7 | TRBV4-1 | - | TGCGCCTCCGGGGCGGGACTCAGCTACGAGCAGTACTTC | CASGAGLSYEQYF
17 | - | TRBJ2-4 | TRBV6-2/TRBV6-3 | few | TGTGCCAGCAGTTACGCCCCAGCACCGGCGGCCAAAAACATTCAGTACTTC | CASSYAPAPAAKNIQYF
16 | - | TRBJ2-2 | TRBV13 | few | TGTGCCAGCAGCCCGAACGGGGCCGGGAACACCGGGGAGCTGTTTTTT | CASSPNGAGNTGELFF
12 | - | TRBJ2-7 | TRBV12-5 | few | TGTGCTAGTGGCTTGAGCTCCTACGAGCAGTACTTC | CASGLSSYEQYF
16 | TRBD2 | TRBJ2-5 | TRBV11-2 | - | TGTGCCAGCAGACCGACTAGCGGGGGCTTCCAAGAGACCCAGTACTTC | CASRPTSGGFQETQYF
16 | TRBD1 | TRBJ1-1 | TRBV5-6 | - | TGTGCCAGCAGCTTGGAGGTGACAGGGAGGTTCACTGAAGCTTTCTTT | CASSLEVTGRFTEAFF
13 | - | TRBJ1-5 | TRBV27 | - | TGTGCCAGCAGTTTTGGGGACAATCAGCCCCAGCATTTT | CASSFGDNQPQHF
16 | - | TRBJ2-3 | TRBV5-1 | - | TGCGCCAGCAGCCCAGAGACTAGAAGTCTCACAGATACGCAGTATTTT | CASSPETRSLTDTQYF
11 | - | TRBJ2-5 | TRBV12-3/TRBV12-4 | medium-sized | TGTGCCAGTGGGACCCGGGAGACCCAGTACTTC | CASGTRETQYF
11 | - | TRBJ2-7 | TRBV30 | - | TGTGCCTGGAGTGCGGGCTACGAGCAGTACTTC | CAWSAGYEQYF
15 | TRBD1 | TRBJ2-7 | TRBV6-2/TRBV6-3 | few | TGTGCCAGCAGTTGGTTGGACAGGAGCTCCTACGAGCAGTACTTC | CASSWLDRSSYEQYF
15 | - | TRBJ2-7 | TRBV12-3/TRBV12-4 | - | TGTGCCAGCAGTCCTCAGGGTCCTAGCTCCTACGAGCAGTACTTC | CASSPQGPSSYEQYF
13 | - | TRBJ2-7 | TRBV7-9 | - | TGTGCCAGCAGCTTGGGGGATGCCGACGAGCAGTACTTC | CASSLGDADEQYF
15 | - | TRBJ2-5 | TRBV25-1 | few | TGTGCCAGCAGTCCGAGAGGCGGGATCCAAGAGACCCAGTACTTC | CASSPRGGIQETQYF
14 | - | TRBJ2-1 | TRBV5-1 | - | TGCGCCAGCAGCTTGGCTGGGGGGTACACTGAGCAGTTCTTC | CASSLAGGYTEQFF
15 | TRBD1 | TRBJ2-7 | TRBV7-3 | few | TGTGCCAGCAGCCAAACCGGGACAGGGGAAGTCGAGCAGTACTTC | CASSQTGTGEVEQYF
10 | - | TRBJ2-3 | TRBV12-3/TRBV12-4 | - | TGTGCCCACCACACAGATACGCAGTATTTT | CAHHTDTQYF
15 | - | TRBJ1-1 | TRBV7-8 | - | TGTGCCAGCAGCCAACAATCTAGGGGGAACACTGAAGCTTTCTTT | CASSQQSRGNTEAFF
14 | - | TRBJ2-7 | TRBV14 | few | TGTGCCAGCAGCGAACCGGACCTCGGGGCAGCGCAGTACTTC | CASSEPDLGAAQYF
17 | TRBD1 | TRBJ2-5 | TRBV2 | many | TGTGCCAGCAGCGATCCCGGGACAGGACTTTACGAGGGGACCCAGTACTTC | CASSDPGTGLYEGTQYF
14 | TRBD1 | TRBJ1-1 | TRBV4-1 | once | TGCGCCAGCAGCCGACAGGGAAGGGAAACTGAAGCTTTCTTT | CASSRQGRETEAFF
16 | - | TRBJ2-7 | TRBV4-3 | few | TGCGCCAGCAGCCAAGGATTTCCAGGGGGGTCAGTCGAGCAGTACTTC | CASSQGFPGGSVEQYF
14 | TRBD1 | TRBJ2-5 | TRBV4-1 | few | TGCGCCAGCAGCCAACGGACAGGGGTGGAGACCCAGTACTTC | CASSQRTGVETQYF
14 | TRBD2 | TRBJ2-3 | TRBV29-1 | many | TGCAGCGTTGAAGGCCTAGCGGGGAAAGATACGCAGTATTTT | CSVEGLAGKDTQYF
15 | - | TRBJ1-2 | TRBV29-1 | - | TGCAGCGTCGGATTCGACAGGCCAAGTATGCGTGGCTACACCTTC | CSVGFDRPSMRGYTF
16 | - | TRBJ2-3 | TRBV27 | - | TGTGCCAGCAGTTCCTGGGCCCTCTTAAGCGGAGATACGCAGTATTTT | CASSSWALLSGDTQYF
15 | - | TRBJ1-2 | TRBV4-3 | - | TGCGCCAGCAGCCAAGACCCCCTCGCGGCCGATGGCTACACCTTC | CASSQDPLAADGYTF
15 | TRBD2 | TRBJ2-5 | TRBV5-1 | - | TGCGCCAGCAGCTTGTTTGAGCGGGGGCAAGAGACCCAGTACTTC | CASSLFERGQETQYF
14 | - | TRBJ2-5 | TRBV7-6 | few | TGTGCCAGCAGCTTGGCGGGGAGTTTTGAGACCCAGTACTTC | CASSLAGSFETQYF
15 | TRBD2 | TRBJ2-3 | TRBV9 | few | TGTGCCAGCAACGAAGCGGGGGGGGTGACAGATACGCAGTATTTT | CASNEAGGVTDTQYF
14 | - | TRBJ2-4 | TRBV2 | - | TGTGCCAGCAGGCCTTCGGAGGGGCTGGGCATTCAGTACTTC | CASRPSEGLGIQYF
15 | TRBD2 | TRBJ2-1 | TRBV3-1 | many | TGTGCCAGCAGCTACGGACTAGGTCAACAATATGAGCAGTTCTTC | CASSYGLGQQYEQFF
15 | - | TRBJ1-6 | TRBV4-3 | - | TGCGCCAGCAGCCAAGATCAGGGTAGGGATTCACCCCTCCACTTT | CASSQDQGRDSPLHF
12 | - | TRBJ1-2 | TRBV29-1 | few | TGCAGCGTCAGTGGCCTGTCTGGGGGCTACACCTTC | CSVSGLSGGYTF
14 | - | TRBJ2-5 | TRBV4-1 | few | TGCGCCAGCAGCCTCAACAGGGTTGGGGAGACCCAGTACTTC | CASSLNRVGETQYF
13 | - | TRBJ1-5 | TRBV4-2 | - | TGTGCCAGCAGCCAGCTTGAAGATCAGCCCCAGCATTTT | CASSQLEDQPQHF
13 | - | TRBJ1-1 | TRBV9 | - | TGTGCCAGCAGCGACGGCCCGAACACTGAAGCTTTCTTT | CASSDGPNTEAFF
12 | - | TRBJ1-5 | TRBV27 | - | TGTGCCAGCACCTCGGGGGGACAGCCCCAGCATTTT | CASTSGGQPQHF
11 | - | TRBJ2-4 | TRBV12-3/TRBV12-4 | - | TGTGCCAGCAGTCCGGGGCACATTCAGTACTTC | CASSPGHIQYF
13 | - | TRBJ1-2 | TRBV6-2/TRBV6-3 | - | TGTGCCAGCAGCCTCACAAGGACCTATGGCTACACCTTC | CASSLTRTYGYTF
15 | - | TRBJ2-1 | TRBV19 | few | TGTGCCAGTAGTATCGCGGGTCAAAGGGGCAATGAGCAGTTCTTC | CASSIAGQRGNEQFF
16 | - | TRBJ2-7 | TRBV5-1 | few | TGCGCCAGCAGCTTGGCCTTGGGCAGAAGAACCTACGAGCAGTACTTC | CASSLALGRRTYEQYF